The 2 T cell receptor beta chains listed next were all sequenced from one sample in a study of OX40 agonist ivuxolimab in advanced cancers. Generated by immunoSEQ multiplex PCR, the TCRdb table keeps only in-frame clones and is missing some. The table shows 50,000 to 65,000 clones, with approximately 87% occurring only once. Material: CD4+ or CD8+ T cells sorted from blood, obtained in a trial of the OX40 agonist ivuxolimab. The receptors were sampled from an adult with an advanced solid tumor such as melanoma, head and neck, liver or kidney cancer.

The chain carries TRBV7-2 and TRBJ1-2, with D possibly TRBD1 on 5 matching bases. The CDR3 is 13 residues long. CDR1 and CDR2 from the germline V gene are SGHTA and FQGNSA. Deletions cut 2 bases from V and 8 bases from J, with 12 bases between. This CDR3 reads CASSLLGVSGYTF. The CDR3 nucleotides read TGTGCCAGCAGCTTACTAGGGGTAAGCGGCTACACCTTC.

This chain uses TRBV5-4 with TRBJ2-3; tentatively, D is TRBD1 (5 bases). This CDR3 has 15 residues. Germline CDR1 reads SGHNT; CDR2 reads YYREEE (reference sequence). Trimming removed 1 base from V and 4 bases from J, with 13 bases in between. CDR3 sequence (DNA): TGTGCCAGCAGCTTGAGGCAGGGTGAGGCAGATACGCAGTATTTT. It specifies CASSLRQGEADTQYF.